The 30 T cell receptor beta chains in this list originate from one sample, sequenced in a study of blood T cell repertoires in COVID-19. Clones were read by immunoSEQ multiplex PCR, and TCRdb kept only the in-frame ones, dropping some. The table lists roughly 230,000 clones, around 81% of them singletons. Specimen: peripheral blood. All receptors come from a man aged 45-65 years with active or convalescent COVID-19.

V usage is TRBV5-1 and J usage is TRBJ2-2, with 7 bases that match TRBD1. Germline V gene lookup returns CDR1 SGHRS and CDR2 YFSETQ. J was trimmed by 3 bases and V by 2 bases; bases with no gene match: 4. This CDR3 is 15 amino acids long. CDR3 residues: CASSFTGADTGELFF. The DNA for the CDR3 is TGCGCCAGCAGCTTCACAGGGGCGGACACCGGGGAGCTGTTTTTT.

The chain employs TRBV7-9 and TRBJ2-5; TRBD2 matches at 14 bases. This CDR3 is 15 amino acids long. Germline V gene lookup returns CDR1 SEHNR and CDR2 FQNEAQ (reference sequence). The V segment lost 1 base and the J segment 5 bases; nucleotides outside the gene matches: 0. The CDR3 region has the DNA TGTGCCAGCAGCTTAGGGACTAGCGGGGGGGAGACCCAGTACTTC. This encodes CASSLGTSGGETQYF.

The V call is TRBV7-3, the J call TRBJ2-5, with 15 bases fitting TRBD2. CDR1 SGHTA and CDR2 FQGTGA come from the germline V gene. The J segment lost 4 bases and the V segment lost 4 bases, leaving 4 bases of the junction unmatched. This CDR3 is 16 amino acids long. CDR3 protein: CASSSGLAGGRETQYF. The CDR3 DNA follows: TGTGCCAGCAGCTCCGGACTAGCGGGGGGGCGAGAGACCCAGTACTTC. The full variable domain, with the rest looked up from reference TRBV7-3 and TRBJ2-5, is GAGVSQTPSNKVTEKGKYVELRCDPISGHTALYWYRQSLGQGPEFLIYFQGTGAADDSGLPNDRFFAVRPEGSVSTLKIQRTERGDSAVYLCASSSGLAGGRETQYFGPGTRLLVL.

V and J are TRBV30 and TRBJ1-5; 10 bases agree with TRBD1. The CDR3 loop spans 16 amino acids. Trimming removed 3 bases from V and 4 bases from J; junction bases left unmatched: 9. Germline CDR1 GTSNPN, CDR2 SVGIG (reference sequence). The chain's CDR3 is CAWRAGQGGRNQPQHF. In DNA form, the CDR3 reads TGTGCCTGGAGAGCCGGACAGGGGGGGCGGAATCAGCCCCAGCATTTT.

With regard to this clone: An end of the junction does not agree with germline; a read error may underlie this. V gene TRBV4-3 combines with J gene TRBJ2-5; D is perhaps TRBD1 (6 bases). CDR3 length equals 15 residues. In germline, CDR1 is LGHNA, CDR2 YSLEER. The CDR3 sequence is CASSQDVRTASVGNF. The CDR3 nucleotides read TGCGCCAGCAGCCAAGATGTGCGGACAGCCTCGGTTGGAAACTTC.

Written as DNA, the CDR3 is TGTGCCAGCAGCGCCTCCGGGACAGGGGGTTCACCCCTCCACTTT. The encoded protein is CASSASGTGGSPLHF. This sequence joins TRBV7-3 and TRBJ1-6, with TRBD1 matching over 11 bases. With 5 bases clipped from V and 9 bases from J, the junction kept 6 bases outside the gene matches. The germline V gene has CDR1 SGHTA and CDR2 FQGTGA. The CDR3 spans 15 residues. Full variable domain (missing parts from reference TRBV7-3 and TRBJ1-6): GAGVSQTPSNKVTEKGKYVELRCDPISGHTALYWYRQSLGQGPEFLIYFQGTGAADDSGLPNDRFFAVRPEGSVSTLKIQRTERGDSAVYLCASSASGTGGSPLHFGNGTRLTVT.

The V call is TRBV27, the J call TRBJ1-3; no reliable D call. V was cut by 4 bases and J by 4 bases, with 11 bases left in between. This CDR3 has 14 amino acids. Germline V gene sequence: CDR1 MNHEY, CDR2 SMNVEV (reference sequence). For the CDR3, the DNA is TGTGCCAGCAGTTCGTCGCGGCAGGGAAACACCATATATTTT. It codes for CASSSSRQGNTIYF.

J is TRBJ2-5 and V is TRBV29-1; no clear D. Trimming removed 4 bases from V and 0 bases from J, with 6 bases in between. CDR3 length: 12 amino acids. Germline CDR1 is SQVTM and CDR2 is ANQGSEA. CDR3: CSVGLNQETQYF. The DNA of the CDR3 is TGCAGCGTTGGACTGAACCAAGAGACCCAGTACTTC.

J is TRBJ2-1 and V is TRBV2; D is uncertain. The ends were cut back, 6 bases at V and 4 bases at J, with 16 bases in the middle. The V gene's germline CDR1 is SNHLY and CDR2 FYNNEI. The CDR3 spans 15 residues. The CDR3 loop is CASSFGRPLYNEQFF. CDR3 in DNA: TGTGCCAGCAGCTTTGGCAGGCCACTTTACAATGAGCAGTTCTTC.

V is TRBV11-2 and J is TRBJ2-3; D uncertain. The germline gives CDR1 SGHAT, CDR2 FQNNGV. V lost 1 base and J 1 base, leaving 15 bases between the germline ends. This CDR3 is built from 17 residues. The CDR3 spells CASSLGPPASGTDTQYF. For the CDR3, the DNA is TGTGCCAGCAGCTTAGGCCCTCCTGCCTCGGGCACAGATACGCAGTATTTT. Using reference TRBV11-2 and TRBJ2-3 for the parts outside the CDR3, the full variable domain is EAGVAQSPRYKIIEKRQSVAFWCNPISGHATLYWYQQILGQGPKLLIQFQNNGVVDDSQLPKDRFSAERLKGVDSTLKIQPAKLEDSAVYLCASSLGPPASGTDTQYFGPGTRLTVL.

The CDR3 DNA sequence: TGTGCCAGCAGCTTATTGAGTCAGGCCCACGAGCAGTACTTC. It encodes CASSLLSQAHEQYF. V usage is TRBV7-8 and J usage is TRBJ2-7; D is unresolved. Germline CDR1 SGHVS, CDR2 FQNEAQ. This CDR3 has 14 residues. V was pared by 2 bases and J by 5 bases, with 13 bases between.

Many counts were recorded for this clone. The rearrangement links TRBV19 to TRBJ1-5; D is unclear. The CDR3 covers 15 residues. The germline V and J ends were trimmed by 7 bases and 4 bases, with 17 bases remaining between them. Germline V CDR1 and CDR2: LNHDA, SQIVND (reference sequence). The CDR3 here is CASTLNGEPNQPQHF. In DNA, the CDR3 is TGTGCCAGTACCCTAAATGGGGAGCCTAATCAGCCCCAGCATTTT.

The genes are TRBV30 and TRBJ1-6, with D tentatively TRBD1 (5 bases). In germline, CDR1 is GTSNPN, CDR2 SVGIG (reference sequence). The CDR3 extends over 14 amino acids. The V end was cut by 0 bases, the J end by 4 bases, with 7 bases between. The CDR3 spells CAWSVDIYNSPLHF. The CDR3 DNA reads as TGTGCCTGGAGTGTGGACATTTATAATTCACCCCTCCACTTT.

CDR3 in DNA: TGTGCCATCAGTGAGTCGACGAGGACAGGGGGCAAAGATACGCAGTATTTT. Translated, it gives CAISESTRTGGKDTQYF. J is TRBJ2-3 and V is TRBV10-3; 11 bases agree with TRBD1. The CDR3 extends over 17 amino acids. Germline trimming cut 0 bases from V and 5 bases from J; bases unmatched to any gene: 7. Germline V gene sequence: CDR1 ENHRY, CDR2 SYGVKD.

This clone turned up a few times. This chain connects TRBV27 to TRBJ1-6; the D gene is possibly TRBD1 (5 bases). The germline V gene encodes CDR1 MNHEY and CDR2 SMNVEV (reference sequence). Trimming stripped 6 bases from V and 6 bases from J, with 15 bases between. This CDR3 comprises 15 residues. CDR3 sequence reads: CASRSPGLINSPLHF. The CDR3 coding sequence is TGTGCCAGCAGGTCGCCGGGACTGATTAATTCACCCCTCCACTTT.

J is TRBJ1-1 and V is TRBV7-9; tentative D call: TRBD1 (6 bases). The germline V gene encodes CDR1 SEHNR and CDR2 FQNEAQ (reference sequence). The CDR3 loop spans 14 amino acids. Trimming removed 5 bases at V and 1 base at J, with 11 bases between. The CDR3 is CASSPQGRNTEAFF. In DNA, the CDR3 is TGTGCCAGCAGCCCACAGGGTAGGAACACTGAAGCTTTCTTT.

The genes are TRBV6-5 and TRBJ1-1; 8 nucleotides match TRBD1. The CDR3 has 15 residues. Germline V gene data show CDR1 as MNHEY and CDR2 as SVGAGI. V shed 5 bases and J 0 bases; nucleotides not matched to a gene: 5. The CDR3 nucleotides are TGTGCCAGCAGTACCGGACAGGGTTTGAACACTGAAGCTTTCTTT. This encodes CASSTGQGLNTEAFF.

This clone appeared a single time. The V and J genes are TRBV15 and TRBJ2-7, with 8 nucleotides matching TRBD1. Trimming cost V 4 bases and J 2 bases; bases outside gene matches: 7. The CDR3 is 15 amino acids. Germline lookup yields CDR1 LNHNV and CDR2 YYDKDF (reference sequence). The CDR3 nucleotides read TGTGCCACCAGCACAGGACAGGGTTTAACCTACGAGCAGTACTTC. Translation gives CATSTGQGLTYEQYF.

The rearrangement uses TRBV4-1 and TRBJ1-2; no clear D. This CDR3 is 15 amino acids long. Trimming removed 3 bases at V and 2 bases at J, with 13 bases between. Germline loops: CDR1 MGHRA, CDR2 YSYEKL. The CDR3 bases are TGCGCCAGCAGCCAGAGGCCGGGAGAGAACTATGGCTACACCTTC. Its translation is CASSQRPGENYGYTF.

The CDR3 region is CAWSLGHYGYTF. DNA for the CDR3: TGTGCCTGGAGTTTAGGACATTATGGCTACACCTTC. The rearrangement uses TRBV30 and TRBJ1-2; the D gene is possibly TRBD1 (5 bases). Trimming stripped 2 bases from V and 5 bases from J, with 9 bases between. Germline V gene data show CDR1 as GTSNPN and CDR2 as SVGIG (reference sequence). CDR3 length: 12 amino acids.

The chain is built from TRBV7-9 and TRBJ1-4; 8 bases fit TRBD1. CDR1 is SEHNR and CDR2 is FQNEAQ in the germline V gene (reference sequence). This CDR3 contains 14 residues. The J segment lost 8 bases and the V segment lost 2 bases, leaving 4 bases of the junction unmatched. Written as DNA, the CDR3 is TGTGCCAGCAGCTTACAGGGGGCGCGAGAAAAACTGTTTTTT. This translates into CASSLQGAREKLFF.

The V and J genes are TRBV4-1 and TRBJ1-6; TRBD1 matches 9 bases. The J segment lost 7 bases and the V segment lost 4 bases, leaving 5 bases of the junction unmatched. The CDR3 spans 15 residues. Germline CDR1 is MGHRA and CDR2 is YSYEKL. CDR3 sequence: CASSRDRVGNSPLHF. In DNA form, the CDR3 reads TGCGCCAGCAGCCGGGACAGGGTAGGAAATTCACCCCTCCACTTT.

This clone occurred once. This chain uses TRBV10-3 with TRBJ1-2; 8 positions agree with TRBD1. The V segment lost 0 bases and the J segment 2 bases; nucleotides outside the gene matches: 5. This CDR3 has 16 amino acids. Germline V gene data show CDR1 as ENHRY and CDR2 as SYGVKD. The CDR3 is CAISESDRVANYGYTF. The CDR3 coding sequence is TGTGCCATCAGTGAGTCGGACAGGGTGGCCAACTATGGCTACACCTTC.

The chain is built from TRBV9 and TRBJ1-2, with TRBD1 matching over 7 bases. Germline V gives CDR1 SGDLS, CDR2 YYNGEE. The CDR3 has 14 amino acids. The ends lost 4 bases at V and 2 bases at J; junction bases unmatched: 5. CDR3 protein: CASSPGQENYGYTF. The CDR3 DNA follows: TGTGCCAGCAGCCCAGGACAGGAGAACTATGGCTACACCTTC.

The V gene is TRBV9, the J gene TRBJ2-1; 12 nucleotides agree with TRBD2. The CDR3 consists of 17 residues. Germline CDR1 is SGDLS and CDR2 is YYNGEE. J lost 7 bases, V lost 3 bases, and 11 bases had no gene match. The CDR3 bases are TGTGCCAGCAGCGCCTTACCTAGCGGGGGGGCCGTGAATGAGCAGTTCTTC. Translating gives CASSALPSGGAVNEQFF.

This rearrangement joins TRBV28 to TRBJ2-2; 8 bases are shared with TRBD2. Germline values: CDR1 MDHEN, CDR2 SYDVKM. The CDR3 has 18 residues. J was trimmed by 3 bases and V by 5 bases; bases with no gene match: 14. DNA for the CDR3: TGTGCCAGCAGTACCATCCGAAAGCGGGGGTCATACACCGGGGAGCTGTTTTTT. This sequence encodes CASSTIRKRGSYTGELFF.

The J gene is TRBJ2-7, the V gene TRBV5-4; 11 nucleotides align to TRBD1. The germline CDR1 and CDR2 sequences are SGHNT and YYREEE (reference sequence). The length of the CDR3 is 16 residues. The V gene end was trimmed by 0 bases and the J gene end by 5 bases; junction bases not matched to a gene: 7. This CDR3 reads CASSLAGTGGINEQYF. CDR3 sequence (DNA): TGTGCCAGCAGCTTGGCAGGGACAGGGGGAATCAACGAGCAGTACTTC.

The chain employs TRBV28 and TRBJ1-2; D is unclear. Trimming shortened V by 6 bases and J by 2 bases, and 10 bases separated the two germline ends. Germline V lookup: CDR1 MDHEN, CDR2 SYDVKM. The CDR3 covers 13 residues. Here the CDR3 reads CASSPVSNYGYTF. The CDR3 DNA reads as TGTGCCAGCAGCCCCGTCTCCAACTATGGCTACACCTTC.

The chain joins TRBV6-5 to TRBJ2-7; possible D gene TRBD1, 6 bases. Germline values: CDR1 MNHEY, CDR2 SVGAGI. This CDR3 contains 14 residues. V lost 8 bases, J lost 3 bases, and 17 bases lay in between. The CDR3 DNA sequence: TGTGCCAGCCGGTACGGACAGCCAAACTACGAGCAGTACTTC. Translating it yields CASRYGQPNYEQYF.

J is TRBJ2-1 and V is TRBV5-8; 7 bases line up with TRBD2. The CDR3 has 14 amino acids. V dropped 1 base and J dropped 9; count of bases not matched to a gene: 7. The germline V gene encodes CDR1 SGHTS and CDR2 YDEGEE. The CDR3, as DNA: TGTGCCAGCAGCTTGCGGCTAGCGGTTACTGAGCAGTTCTTC. The encoded protein is CASSLRLAVTEQFF.